This T cell receptor beta chain was observed in a study of monozygotic twins with inflammatory bowel disease. Total RNA input per TCR library was 3500 ng. The unique tags termed UMIs, each holding a 6-nucleotide sample barcode, were added by means of template switching. After re-calling the 5' RACE reads, TCRdb lists one entry per CDR3 protein, DNA absent. In total, the table holds approximately 400,000 distinct CDR3 sequences. The CDR3 extends over 15 amino acids. Findings and caveats of the study: Differences in immunosuppressive treatment may have been a source of added variability in patient repertoires. Distinction of different T cell subtypes was not possible.

Concerning this clonotype itself: Antigen unknown.

The clonotype originates from a human donor with ulcerative colitis or Crohn's disease, or a healthy co-twin of an affected twin (not recorded which). The rearrangement links TRBV12-3 or TRBV12-4 to TRBJ2-3; TCRdb designates TRBD1, a call that cannot be tested without DNA. Sequenced input: blood. This CDR3 is CASSPWGGARDTQYF.